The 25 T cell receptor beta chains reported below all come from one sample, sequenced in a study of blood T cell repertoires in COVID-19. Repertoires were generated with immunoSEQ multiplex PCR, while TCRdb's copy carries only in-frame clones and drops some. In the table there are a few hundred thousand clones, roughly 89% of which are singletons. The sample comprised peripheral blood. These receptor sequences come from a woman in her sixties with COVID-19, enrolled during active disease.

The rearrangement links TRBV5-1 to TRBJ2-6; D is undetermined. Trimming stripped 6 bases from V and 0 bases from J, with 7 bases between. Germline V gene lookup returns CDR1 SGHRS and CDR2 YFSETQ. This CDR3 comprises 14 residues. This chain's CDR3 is CASNPSSGANVLTF. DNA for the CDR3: TGCGCCAGCAACCCCAGCTCTGGGGCCAACGTCCTGACTTTC.

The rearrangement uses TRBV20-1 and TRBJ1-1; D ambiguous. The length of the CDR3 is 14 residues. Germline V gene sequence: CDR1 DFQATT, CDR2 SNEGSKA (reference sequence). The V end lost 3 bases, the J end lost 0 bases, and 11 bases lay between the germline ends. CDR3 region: CSASSGSLNTEAFF. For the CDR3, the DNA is TGCAGTGCTAGTAGCGGGTCATTGAACACTGAAGCTTTCTTT.

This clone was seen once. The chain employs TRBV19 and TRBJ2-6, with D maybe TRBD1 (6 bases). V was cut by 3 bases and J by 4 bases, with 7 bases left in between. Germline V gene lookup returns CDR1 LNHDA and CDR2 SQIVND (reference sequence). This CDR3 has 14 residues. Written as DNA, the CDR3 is TGTGCCAGTAGTATGGGGGCCGGGGCCAACGTCCTGACTTTC. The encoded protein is CASSMGAGANVLTF.

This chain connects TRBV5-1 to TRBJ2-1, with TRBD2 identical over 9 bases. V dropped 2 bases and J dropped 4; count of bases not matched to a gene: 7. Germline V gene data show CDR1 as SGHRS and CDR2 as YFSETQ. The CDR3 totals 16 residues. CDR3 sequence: CASSLTAGGLYNEQFF. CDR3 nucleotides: TGCGCCAGCAGCTTAACAGCGGGGGGACTTTACAATGAGCAGTTCTTC.

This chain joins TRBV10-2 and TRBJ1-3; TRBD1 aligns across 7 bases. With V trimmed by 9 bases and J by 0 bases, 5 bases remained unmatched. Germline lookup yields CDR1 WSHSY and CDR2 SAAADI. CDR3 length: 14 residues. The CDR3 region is CASKQGISGNTIYF. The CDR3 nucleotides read TGCGCCAGTAAACAGGGGATCTCTGGAAACACCATATATTTT.

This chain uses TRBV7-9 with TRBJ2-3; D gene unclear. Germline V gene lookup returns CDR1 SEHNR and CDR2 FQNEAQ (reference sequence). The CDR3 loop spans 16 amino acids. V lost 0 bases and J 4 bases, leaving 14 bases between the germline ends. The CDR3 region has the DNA TGTGCCAGCAGCTTAGCGCTAAGTCGTAGTTCAGATACGCAGTATTTT. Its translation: CASSLALSRSSDTQYF.

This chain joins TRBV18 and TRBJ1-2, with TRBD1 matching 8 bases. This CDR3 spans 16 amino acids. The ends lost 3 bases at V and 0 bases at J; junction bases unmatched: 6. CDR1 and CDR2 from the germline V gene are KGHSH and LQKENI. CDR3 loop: CASSPQKDRANYGYTF. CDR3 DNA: TGTGCCAGCTCACCGCAAAAGGACAGGGCTAACTATGGCTACACCTTC. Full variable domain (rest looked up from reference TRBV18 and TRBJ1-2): NAGVMQNPRHLVRRRGQEARLRCSPMKGHSHVYWYRQLPEEGLKFMVYLQKENIIDESGMPKERFSAEFPKEGPSILRIQQVVRGDSAAYFCASSPQKDRANYGYTFGSGTRLTVV.

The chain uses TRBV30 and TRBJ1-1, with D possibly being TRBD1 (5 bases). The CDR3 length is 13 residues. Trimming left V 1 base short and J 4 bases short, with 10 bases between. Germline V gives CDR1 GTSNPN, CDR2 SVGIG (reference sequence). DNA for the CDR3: TGTGCCTGGAGTGAGTTGGGGGGCACTGAAGCTTTCTTT. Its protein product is CAWSELGGTEAFF.

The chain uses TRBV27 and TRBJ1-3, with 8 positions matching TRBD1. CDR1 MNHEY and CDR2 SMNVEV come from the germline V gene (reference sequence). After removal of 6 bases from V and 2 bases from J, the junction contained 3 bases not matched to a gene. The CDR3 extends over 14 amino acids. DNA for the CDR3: TGTGCCAGCAGCCAGGGGGCTCCTGGAAACACCATATATTTT. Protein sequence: CASSQGAPGNTIYF.

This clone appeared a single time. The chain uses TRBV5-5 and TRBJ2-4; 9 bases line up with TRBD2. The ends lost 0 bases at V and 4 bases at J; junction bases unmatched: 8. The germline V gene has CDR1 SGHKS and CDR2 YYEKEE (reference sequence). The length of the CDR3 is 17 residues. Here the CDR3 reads CASSLVGLAQLKNIQYF. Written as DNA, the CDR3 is TGTGCCAGCAGCTTGGTCGGACTAGCGCAACTGAAAAACATTCAGTACTTC.

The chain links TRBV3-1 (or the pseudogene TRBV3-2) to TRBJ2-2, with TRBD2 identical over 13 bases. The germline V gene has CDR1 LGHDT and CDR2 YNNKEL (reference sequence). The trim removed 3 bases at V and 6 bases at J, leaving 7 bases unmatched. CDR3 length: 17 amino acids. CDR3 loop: CASSHTSGGAGAGELFF. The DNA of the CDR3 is TGTGCCAGCAGCCATACTAGCGGGGGGGCCGGAGCCGGGGAGCTGTTTTTT.

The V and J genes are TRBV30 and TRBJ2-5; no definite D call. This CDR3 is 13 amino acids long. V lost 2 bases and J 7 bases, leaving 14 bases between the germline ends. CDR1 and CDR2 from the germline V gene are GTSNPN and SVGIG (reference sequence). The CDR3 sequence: CAWSLSPLTTQYF. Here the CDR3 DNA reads TGTGCCTGGAGTCTGAGCCCCCTCACGACCCAGTACTTC. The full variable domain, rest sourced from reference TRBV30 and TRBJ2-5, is SQTIHQWPATLVQPVGSPLSLECTVEGTSNPNLYWYRQAAGRGLQLLFYSVGIGQISSEVPQNLSASRPQDRQFILSSKKLLLSDSGFYLCAWSLSPLTTQYFGPGTRLLVL.

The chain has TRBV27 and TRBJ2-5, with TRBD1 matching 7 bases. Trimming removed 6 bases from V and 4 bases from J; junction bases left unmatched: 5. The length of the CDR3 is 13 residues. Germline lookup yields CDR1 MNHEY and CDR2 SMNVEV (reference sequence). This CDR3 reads CASRQTGRETQYF. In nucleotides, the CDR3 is TGTGCCAGCAGGCAGACAGGGCGAGAGACCCAGTACTTC.

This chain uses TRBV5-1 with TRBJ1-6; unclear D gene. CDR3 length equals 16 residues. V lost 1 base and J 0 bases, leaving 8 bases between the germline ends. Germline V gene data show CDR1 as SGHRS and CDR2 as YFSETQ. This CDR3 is CASSLIGSSYNSPLHF. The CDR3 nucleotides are TGCGCCAGCAGCTTGATTGGGAGCTCCTATAATTCACCCCTCCACTTT.

The CDR3 nucleotides read TGCGCCAGCAGCTTGGAGGGGCTCACTGAAGCTTTCTTT. It yields the protein CASSLEGLTEAFF. V gene TRBV5-1 combines with J gene TRBJ1-1; D possibly corresponds to TRBD1 (5 bases). The V gene lost 0 bases and the J gene lost 4 bases, with 7 bases spanning the gap. In germline, CDR1 is SGHRS, CDR2 YFSETQ. The CDR3 runs 13 residues.

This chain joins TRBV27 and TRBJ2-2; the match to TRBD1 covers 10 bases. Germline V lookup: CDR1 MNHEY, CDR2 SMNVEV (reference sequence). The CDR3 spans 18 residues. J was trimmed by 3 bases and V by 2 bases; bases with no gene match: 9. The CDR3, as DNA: TGTGCCAGCAGTTTAGGGACAGGGGCGCTGGGGGACACCGGGGAGCTGTTTTTT. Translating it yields CASSLGTGALGDTGELFF.

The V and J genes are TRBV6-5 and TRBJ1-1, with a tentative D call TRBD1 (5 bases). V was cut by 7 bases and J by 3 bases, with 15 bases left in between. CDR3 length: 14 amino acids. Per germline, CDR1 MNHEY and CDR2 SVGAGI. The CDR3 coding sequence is TGTGCCAGCACGTACTCGGGGCCGGACACTGAAGCTTTCTTT. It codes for CASTYSGPDTEAFF.

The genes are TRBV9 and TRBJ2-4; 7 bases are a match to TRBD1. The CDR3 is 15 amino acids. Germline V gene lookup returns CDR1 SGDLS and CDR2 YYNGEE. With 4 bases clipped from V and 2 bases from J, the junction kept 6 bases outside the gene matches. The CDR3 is CASSSLQGSKNIQYF. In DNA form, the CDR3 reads TGTGCCAGCAGCTCGCTACAGGGGTCCAAAAACATTCAGTACTTC.

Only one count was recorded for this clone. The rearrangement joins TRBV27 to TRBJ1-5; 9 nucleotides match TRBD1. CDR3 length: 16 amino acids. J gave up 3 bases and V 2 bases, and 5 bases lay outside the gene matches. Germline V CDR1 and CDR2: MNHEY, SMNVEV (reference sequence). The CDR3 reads CASSLLGTGFNQPQHF. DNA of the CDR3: TGTGCCAGCAGTTTACTTGGGACAGGGTTCAATCAGCCCCAGCATTTT.

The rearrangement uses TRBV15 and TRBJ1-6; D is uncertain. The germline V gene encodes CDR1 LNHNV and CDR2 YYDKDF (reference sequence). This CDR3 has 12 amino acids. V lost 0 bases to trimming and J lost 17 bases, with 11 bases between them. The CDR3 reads CATSRDRGVFHF. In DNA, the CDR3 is TGTGCCACCAGCAGAGATCGAGGAGTCTTCCACTTT.

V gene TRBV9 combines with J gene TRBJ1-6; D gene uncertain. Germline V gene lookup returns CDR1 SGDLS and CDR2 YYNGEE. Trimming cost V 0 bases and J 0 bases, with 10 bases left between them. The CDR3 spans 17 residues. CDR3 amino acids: CASSVGGEGSYNSPLHF. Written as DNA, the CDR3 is TGTGCCAGCAGCGTAGGAGGTGAGGGCTCCTATAATTCACCCCTCCACTTT. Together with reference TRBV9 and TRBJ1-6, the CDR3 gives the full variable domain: DSGVTQTPKHLITATGQRVTLRCSPRSGDLSVYWYQQSLDQGLQFLIQYYNGEERAKGNILERFSAQQFPDLHSELNLSSLELGDSALYFCASSVGGEGSYNSPLHFGNGTRLTVT.

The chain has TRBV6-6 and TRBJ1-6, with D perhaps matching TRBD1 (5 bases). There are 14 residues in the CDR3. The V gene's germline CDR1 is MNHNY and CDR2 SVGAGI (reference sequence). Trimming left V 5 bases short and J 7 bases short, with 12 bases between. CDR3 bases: TGTGCCAGCAGTCAGCAGGGCCACAATTCACCCCTCCACTTT. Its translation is CASSQQGHNSPLHF.

Written as DNA, the CDR3 is TGTGCCAGCAGTGAAAGAGGATCGTTCGGGATTTCACCCCTCCACTTT. This gives the protein CASSERGSFGISPLHF. The chain combines TRBV2 with TRBJ1-6, with no clear D. Looked up from germline, CDR1 is SNHLY and CDR2 is FYNNEI. The CDR3 has 16 residues. Trimming removed 2 bases at V and 9 bases at J, with 17 bases between.

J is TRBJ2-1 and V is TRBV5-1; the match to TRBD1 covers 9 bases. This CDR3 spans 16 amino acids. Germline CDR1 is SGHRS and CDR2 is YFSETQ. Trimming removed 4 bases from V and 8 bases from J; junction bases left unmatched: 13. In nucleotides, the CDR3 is TGCGCCAGCAGCATAAAACGGGACAGGGATCTCGATGAGCAGTTCTTC. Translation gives CASSIKRDRDLDEQFF.

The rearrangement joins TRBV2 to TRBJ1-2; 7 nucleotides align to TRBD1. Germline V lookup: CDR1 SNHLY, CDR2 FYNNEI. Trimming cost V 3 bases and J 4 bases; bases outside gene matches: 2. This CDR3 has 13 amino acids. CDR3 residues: CASSDRGSYGYTF. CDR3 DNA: TGTGCCAGCAGTGACAGGGGGTCCTATGGCTACACCTTC.